A selection of T cell receptor beta chains follows, all from one sample in a study of cytomegalovirus exposure and HLA in healthy donors. Assay used: immunoSEQ multiplex PCR; TCRdb lists only in-frame clones, some missing. The sample holds under 150,000 clones, roughly 80% seen once. The sequenced sample consisted of PBMCs. These receptors were obtained from a boy aged 5-17 years in good health and CMV-seronegative. CDR3s leave out the opening cysteine and the closing phenylalanine or tryptophan.

TRBV5-5	ASSWGQGDGYT
TRBV7-9	ASSLDLTEPQPQH
TRBV7-9	ASSLFTSNEKLF
TRBV9	ASSVGGRPSYEQY
TRBV19	ASSRQGWGDTQY
TRBV19	ASNFGTAYNSPLH
TRBV30	AWHTGLAGGPRF
TRBV13	ASSYRVGTVNEQF
TRBV10-2	ASSESFRAGRSDEQY
TRBV19	ASGQRRNTEAF